Described below is a single T cell receptor (beta chain) sequence and its context. Germline assignment: CDR1 MNHEY and CDR2 SVGAGI. V lost 2 bases to trimming and J lost 6 bases, with 16 bases between them. The CDR3 is 15 residues long. The data derive from a study of OX40 agonist ivuxolimab in advanced cancers. TCRdb keeps only in-frame clones here, not all; method: immunoSEQ multiplex PCR. In the table there are some 90,000 clones, 91% of which are singletons. Specimen: CD4+ or CD8+ T cells sorted from blood, collected in a trial of the OX40 agonist ivuxolimab. The J gene is TRBJ1-1, the V gene TRBV6-5; D not certain. The sequence came from an adult with an advanced solid tumor such as melanoma, head and neck, liver or kidney cancer. The CDR3 loop reads CASSYRMTGRAEAFF. The CDR3 DNA is TGTGCCAGCAGTTACAGAATGACCGGGCGCGCTGAAGCTTTCTTT.